Given below is one T cell receptor (beta chain) in context. What it binds is unknown. Germline CDR1 SGHRS, CDR2 YFSETQ. Deletions cut 0 bases from V and 1 base from J, with 13 bases between. The CDR3 has 16 residues. Genomic DNA in a quantity of about 2.1 micrograms was derived from cryopreserved PBMCs for TCR beta libraries. Sequencing was performed with immunoSEQ multiplex PCR; in TCRdb, only in-frame clones are kept and a portion is missing. The sample has approximately 130,000 clones; around four fifths are singletons. This sample stems from a study of cytotoxic CD8 clonotypes in ibrutinib-treated CLL. Study outcomes and limitations: Treatment left the uncommon public clonotypes either contracted or stable in frequency.

The chain joins TRBV5-1 to TRBJ2-5, with D perhaps TRBD1 or TRBD2 (5 bases each). The input for sequencing was PBMCs, taken after 24 months of ibrutinib treatment. This receptor was obtained from a human donor with chronic lymphocytic leukemia. The CDR3 sequence is CASSLGARDGQETQYF. The CDR3, as DNA: TGCGCCAGCAGCTTGGGAGCGAGGGACGGCCAAGAGACCCAGTACTTC.